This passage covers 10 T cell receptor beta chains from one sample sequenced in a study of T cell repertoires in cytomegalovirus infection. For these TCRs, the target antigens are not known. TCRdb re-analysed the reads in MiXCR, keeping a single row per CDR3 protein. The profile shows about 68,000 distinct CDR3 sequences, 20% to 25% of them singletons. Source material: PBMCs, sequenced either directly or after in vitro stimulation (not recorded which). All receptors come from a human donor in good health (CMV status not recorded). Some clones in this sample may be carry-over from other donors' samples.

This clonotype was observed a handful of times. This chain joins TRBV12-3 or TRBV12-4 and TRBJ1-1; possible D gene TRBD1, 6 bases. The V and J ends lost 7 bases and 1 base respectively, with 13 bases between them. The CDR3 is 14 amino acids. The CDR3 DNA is TGTGCCAGCACCTCGTGGGGGGCGAACACTGAAGCTTTCTTT. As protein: CASTSWGANTEAFF.

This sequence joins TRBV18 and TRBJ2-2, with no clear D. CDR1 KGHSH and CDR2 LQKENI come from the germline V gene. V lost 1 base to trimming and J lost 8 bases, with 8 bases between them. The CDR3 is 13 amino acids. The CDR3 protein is CASSPLGSGELFF. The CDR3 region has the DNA TGTGCCAGCTCACCACTTGGATCAGGGGAGCTGTTTTTT. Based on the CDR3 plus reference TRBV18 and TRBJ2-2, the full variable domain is NAGVMQNPRHLVRRRGQEARLRCSPMKGHSHVYWYRQLPEEGLKFMVYLQKENIIDESGMPKERFSAEFPKEGPSILRIQQVVRGDSAAYFCASSPLGSGELFFGEGSRLTVL.

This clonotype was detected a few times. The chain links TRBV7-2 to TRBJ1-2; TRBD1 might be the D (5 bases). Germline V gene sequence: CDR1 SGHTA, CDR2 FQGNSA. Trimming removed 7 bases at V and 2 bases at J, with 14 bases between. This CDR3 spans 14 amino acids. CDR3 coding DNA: TGTGCCAGCAAATTAGCTACAGGAAACTATGGCTACACCTTC. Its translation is CASKLATGNYGYTF. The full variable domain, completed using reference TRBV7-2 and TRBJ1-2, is GAGVSQSPSNKVTEKGKDVELRCDPISGHTALYWYRQSLGQGLEFLIYFQGNSAPDKSGLPSDRFSAERTGGSVSTLTIQRTQQEDSAVYLCASKLATGNYGYTFGSGTRLTVV.

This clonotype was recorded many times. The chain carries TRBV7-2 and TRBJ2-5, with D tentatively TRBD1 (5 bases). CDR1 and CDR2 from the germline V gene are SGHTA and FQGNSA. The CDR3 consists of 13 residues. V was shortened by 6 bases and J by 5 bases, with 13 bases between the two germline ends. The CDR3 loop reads CASRDTNKETQYF. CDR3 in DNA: TGTGCCAGCAGGGACACCAACAAGGAGACCCAGTACTTC.

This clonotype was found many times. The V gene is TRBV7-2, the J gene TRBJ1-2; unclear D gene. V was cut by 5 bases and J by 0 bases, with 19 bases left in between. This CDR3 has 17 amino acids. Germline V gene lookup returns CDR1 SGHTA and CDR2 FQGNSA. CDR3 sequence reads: CASSPGLTIGANYGYTF. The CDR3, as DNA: TGTGCCAGCAGCCCCGGACTTACAATAGGAGCTAACTATGGCTACACCTTC. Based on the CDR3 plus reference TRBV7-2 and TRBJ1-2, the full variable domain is GAGVSQSPSNKVTEKGKDVELRCDPISGHTALYWYRQSLGQGLEFLIYFQGNSAPDKSGLPSDRFSAERTGGSVSTLTIQRTQQEDSAVYLCASSPGLTIGANYGYTFGSGTRLTVV.

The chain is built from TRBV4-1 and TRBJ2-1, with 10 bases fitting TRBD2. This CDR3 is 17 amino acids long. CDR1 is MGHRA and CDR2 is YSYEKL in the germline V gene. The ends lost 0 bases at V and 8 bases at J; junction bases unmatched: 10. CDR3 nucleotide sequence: TGCGCCAGCAGCCAAGAGACTAGCGGGCCCTTAAGTCATGAGCAGTTCTTC. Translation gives CASSQETSGPLSHEQFF.

CDR3 sequence reads: CASSFVGETQYF. The CDR3 DNA reads as TGTGCCAGCAGTTTCGTGGGGGAGACCCAGTACTTC. This chain uses TRBV6-2 or TRBV6-3 with TRBJ2-5; no clear D gene. V lost 4 bases to trimming and J lost 5 bases, with 8 bases between them. This CDR3 has 12 amino acids. Germline V CDR1 and CDR2: MNHEY, SVGEGT.

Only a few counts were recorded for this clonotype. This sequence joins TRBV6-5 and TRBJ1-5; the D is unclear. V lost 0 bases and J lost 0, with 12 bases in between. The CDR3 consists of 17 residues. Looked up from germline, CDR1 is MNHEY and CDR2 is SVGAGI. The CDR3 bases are TGTGCCAGCAGTTACTCGACGCCCCCCGATAGCAATCAGCCCCAGCATTTT. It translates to CASSYSTPPDSNQPQHF.

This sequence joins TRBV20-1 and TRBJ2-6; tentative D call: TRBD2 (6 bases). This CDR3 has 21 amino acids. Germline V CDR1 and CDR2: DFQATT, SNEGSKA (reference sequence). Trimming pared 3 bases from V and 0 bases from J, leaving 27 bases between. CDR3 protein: CSARDVGGKLASTSGANVLTF. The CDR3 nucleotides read TGCAGTGCTAGGGACGTTGGGGGGAAACTTGCTTCCACCTCTGGGGCCAACGTCCTGACTTTC.

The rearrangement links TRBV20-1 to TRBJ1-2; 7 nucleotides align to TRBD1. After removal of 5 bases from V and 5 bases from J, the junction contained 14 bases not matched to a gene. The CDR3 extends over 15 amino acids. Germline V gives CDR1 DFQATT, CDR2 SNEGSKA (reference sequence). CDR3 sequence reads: CSAWDRGRNFYGYTF. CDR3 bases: TGCAGTGCTTGGGACAGAGGAAGAAATTTTTATGGCTACACCTTC.